These 19 T cell receptor beta chains share one sample of origin, sequenced in a study of regulatory T cells in long-lasting Graves disease. HTBI primers from iRepertoire and Arm-PCR of CDR3 regions yielded the TCR beta libraries. TCRdb called the multiplex PCR reads again in MiXCR, with one record for every CDR3 protein. The repertoire holds about 400,000 distinct CDR3 sequences, with less than 20% as singletons. The time point was: newly diagnosed GD, antithyroid drugs for less than 3 months. Researchers made the TCR library from RNA that was extracted from PBMCs. The sample consisted of peripheral blood mononuclear cells (PBMCs), taken at new diagnosis, from a patient treated with antithyroid drugs. Every receptor here comes from a female donor with Graves disease.

V gene TRBV30 combines with J gene TRBJ2-7; 12 nucleotides align to TRBD2. Germline V gene data show CDR1 as GTSNPN and CDR2 as SVGIG (reference sequence). The CDR3 has 15 residues. V gave up 2 bases and J gave up 1 base; unmatched junction bases: 3. CDR3 coding DNA: TGTGCCTGGAGTCTAGCGGGAGGGTGGTCCTACGAGCAGTACTTC. Its protein product is CAWSLAGGWSYEQYF.

With regard to this clonotype: A single base separates this from a much larger clone, so it may be a read error. The gene calls are TRBV15 and TRBJ2-5; perhaps TRBD2 as D (5 bases). Trimming took 1 base from V and 11 from J, leaving 17 bases between them. This CDR3 region has 14 residues. The germline V gene encodes CDR1 LNHNV and CDR2 YYDKDF (reference sequence). The chain's CDR3 is CATSRGHLFREQYF. In DNA, the CDR3 is TGTGCCACCAGCAGAGGGCACCTCTTTAGGGAGCAGTACTTC. Using reference TRBV15 and TRBJ2-5 for the parts outside the CDR3, the full variable domain is DAMVIQNPRYQVTQFGKPVTLSCSQTLNHNVMYWYQQKSSQAPKLLFHYYDKDFNNEADTPDNFQSRRPNTSFCFLDIRSPGLGDTAMYLCATSRGHLFREQYFGPGTRLLVL.

The sample holds a few counts of this clonotype. This chain uses TRBV11-2 with TRBJ1-1; 7 bases fit TRBD1. The length of the CDR3 is 18 residues. Trimming removed 2 bases from V and 1 base from J; junction bases left unmatched: 13. CDR1 is SGHAT, CDR2 FQNNGV, per germline. CDR3 bases: TGTGCCAGCAGCTTAATACAGGGGCCATTGATCGCGAACACTGAAGCTTTCTTT. This gives the protein CASSLIQGPLIANTEAFF.

This clonotype was seen ten or more times. V usage is TRBV28 and J usage is TRBJ1-1; the D is unclear. The CDR3 is made up of 14 amino acids. Per the germline V gene, CDR1 is MDHEN and CDR2 is SYDVKM. Trimming left V 3 bases short and J 0 bases short, with 8 bases between. In DNA, the CDR3 is TGTGCCAGCAGTTTGATTGGTCTGAACACTGAAGCTTTCTTT. It yields the protein CASSLIGLNTEAFF.

Regarding this clonotype: A junction boundary mismatches the germline segment, possibly from a read error. V usage is TRBV20-1 and J usage is TRBJ1-1; TRBD1 might be the D (6 bases). Germline V lookup: CDR1 DFQATT, CDR2 SNEGSKA (reference sequence). The CDR3 is 16 amino acids. The CDR3 DNA is TGCAGTGCTAGCCCGCGACAGGCACTTCTGAGCACTGAAGCCTTCTTT. Its protein product is CSASPRQALLSTEAFF.

There are a few counts of this clonotype. The junction differs from germline at one of its ends, possibly a read error. The CDR3 DNA is TGTGCCAGCAGCCAATCCCTTACTCCGGGACAGGGGACGTCGTACGAGCAGTACTTC. It codes for CASSQSLTPGQGTSYEQYF. V and J are TRBV4-1 and TRBJ2-7; 10 bases map to TRBD1. This CDR3 spans 19 amino acids. Germline V CDR1 and CDR2: MGHRA, YSYEKL.

The CDR3 here is CASTRVQGRSQPQHF. The CDR3 DNA is TGTGCCAGTACCCGAGTCCAGGGACGATCTCAGCCCCAGCATTTT. The chain couples TRBV19 to TRBJ1-5; tentatively, D is TRBD1 (5 bases). There are 15 residues in the CDR3. V dropped 7 bases and J dropped 6 bases, with 19 bases sitting between them. Germline values: CDR1 LNHDA, CDR2 SQIVND (reference sequence).

This clonotype was seen repeatedly, ten times or more. J is TRBJ2-1 and V is TRBV7-3, with D perhaps TRBD1 or TRBD2 (7 bases each). CDR1 is SGHTA, CDR2 FQGTGA, per germline. The ends were cut back, 5 bases at V and 3 bases at J, with 29 bases in the middle. The CDR3 loop spans 20 amino acids. CDR3 loop: CASSTTGTALGGGRYNEQFF. Written as DNA, the CDR3 is TGTGCCAGCAGCACTACCGGGACAGCTTTAGGCGGGGGACGCTACAATGAGCAGTTCTTC.

In this sample, this clonotype turned up many times. The gene calls are TRBV28 and TRBJ1-5; TRBD1 agrees at 7 bases. V lost 7 bases and J lost 7; bases outside the gene matches: 16. Germline loops: CDR1 MDHEN, CDR2 SYDVKM. This CDR3 is built from 16 residues. In DNA, the CDR3 is TGTGCCAGCATCCCCGGAGGAGGGGGCGCGGGGCAGCCCCAGCATTTT. Its translation is CASIPGGGGAGQPQHF.

The chain links TRBV11-2 to TRBJ2-1; possibly TRBD1 for D (6 bases). Germline V gene lookup returns CDR1 SGHAT and CDR2 FQNNGV. V shed 5 bases and J shed 12 bases, with 17 bases lying between them. The CDR3 contains 13 residues. The DNA of the CDR3 is TGTGCCAGCAGCCCTAGTGGACAGTTTGGGCAGTTCTTC. Protein sequence: CASSPSGQFGQFF.

This clonotype was recorded at least ten times. This sequence joins TRBV28 and TRBJ2-2; the match to TRBD1 covers 7 bases. Trimming cost V 9 bases and J 3 bases; bases outside gene matches: 4. This CDR3 is 13 amino acids long. Germline V lookup: CDR1 MDHEN, CDR2 SYDVKM. The CDR3 loop is CASTRGYTGELFF. CDR3 DNA: TGTGCCAGTACCAGGGGGTACACCGGGGAGCTGTTTTTT.

This clonotype was seen many times. The V and J genes are TRBV18 and TRBJ2-3; unclear D gene. This CDR3 is 15 amino acids long. CDR1 is KGHSH, CDR2 LQKENI, per germline. The V and J ends lost 1 base and 2 bases respectively, with 10 bases between them. This CDR3 is CASSPRGGDTDTQYF. The CDR3 nucleotides read TGTGCCAGCTCACCACGCGGCGGAGACACAGATACGCAGTATTTT.

The rearrangement links TRBV28 to TRBJ1-1; D is ambiguous. The V and J ends lost 4 bases and 10 bases respectively, with 10 bases between them. CDR1 is MDHEN, CDR2 SYDVKM, per germline. The length of the CDR3 is 11 residues. CDR3 amino acids: CASSSDLGAFF. CDR3 DNA sequence: TGTGCCAGCAGTTCAGACCTGGGAGCTTTCTTT.

The chain couples TRBV27 to TRBJ2-5, with D unclear. The ends were cut back, 8 bases at V and 5 bases at J, with 12 bases in the middle. The CDR3 runs to 12 residues. In germline, CDR1 is MNHEY, CDR2 SMNVEV (reference sequence). The CDR3 here is CASGVSMETQYF. CDR3 nucleotides: TGTGCCAGCGGGGTTTCCATGGAGACCCAGTACTTC.

The chain carries TRBV6-2 or TRBV6-3 and TRBJ2-3; a possible D gene is TRBD2 (5 bases). This CDR3 has 16 residues. Deletions cut 8 bases from V and 6 bases from J, with 24 bases between. Germline V gene sequence: CDR1 MNHEY, CDR2 SVGEGT. This CDR3 is CASSQYIGNQGDTQYF. The CDR3 nucleotides are TGTGCCAGCTCCCAGTATATCGGGAATCAAGGGGATACGCAGTATTTT.

This clonotype was counted between two and nine times. The chain recombines TRBV27 with TRBJ1-1; no clear D gene. The CDR3 runs 15 residues. CDR1 MNHEY and CDR2 SMNVEV come from the germline V gene (reference sequence). Trimming shortened V by 6 bases and J by 2 bases, and 16 bases separated the two germline ends. The CDR3 region is CASSPRGPSNTEAFF. CDR3 in DNA: TGTGCCAGCAGCCCGCGGGGTCCTTCTAACACTGAAGCTTTCTTT.

This clonotype was counted a few times. The CDR3 loop reads CASSLNGRGWQYF. In nucleotides, the CDR3 is TGTGCCAGCAGTTTAAACGGGCGGGGTTGGCAGTACTTC. The chain recombines TRBV28 with TRBJ2-7, with TRBD2 as a possible D gene (6 bases). With 2 bases removed from V and 9 bases from J, the gap between germline ends came to 14 bases. Germline V lookup: CDR1 MDHEN, CDR2 SYDVKM. The CDR3 contains 13 residues.

This clonotype was seen at least ten times. The CDR3 bases are TGTGCCAGCAGTTTAAGTAGCGGTTACCAAGAGACCCAGTACTTC. This gives the protein CASSLSSGYQETQYF. The gene calls are TRBV12-3 or TRBV12-4 and TRBJ2-5, with TRBD2 as a possible D gene (6 bases). This CDR3 is built from 15 residues. Trimming took off 2 bases at V and 0 bases at J, with 10 bases between the two ends.

A note on this clonotype: One junction end does not reproduce the germline sequence, and a read error may be involved. This rearrangement joins TRBV6-2 or TRBV6-3 to TRBJ2-2; D unresolved. CDR3 length equals 13 residues. Per germline, CDR1 MNHEY and CDR2 SVGEGT. Here the CDR3 reads CASSYLAPPPGWF. The CDR3 DNA follows: TGTGCCAGCAGTTACTTGGCCCCACCTCCCGGGTGGTTT.